Listed below are T cell receptor beta chains from one sample, sequenced in a study of blood T cell repertoires in COVID-19. Libraries were prepared by immunoSEQ multiplex PCR; TCRdb keeps only in-frame clonotypes and omits some of them. The sample includes roughly 200,000 clones, about 86% of them seen just once. The specimen sequenced was PBMCs or T cells enriched from blood (not recorded which). The receptors stem from a woman younger than 45 who had been exposed to COVID-19. The conserved cysteine and the conserved F or W are not part of the CDR3 here. Each record gives: J gene, V gene, CDR3 protein.

J gene: TRBJ2-2
V gene: TRBV3-1/TRBV3-2
CDR3 protein: ASSHIQGDGELF

J gene: TRBJ2-1
V gene: TRBV5-6
CDR3 protein: ASSPDRRGYNEQF

J gene: TRBJ2-7
V gene: TRBV5-6
CDR3 protein: ASSFGTGVHEQY

J gene: TRBJ1-5
V gene: TRBV10-3
CDR3 protein: AISGDSNQPQH

J gene: TRBJ1-6
V gene: TRBV7-2
CDR3 protein: ASSLDRGQFNSPLH

J gene: TRBJ1-4
V gene: TRBV6-5
CDR3 protein: ASSRTGKNEKLF

J gene: TRBJ2-5
V gene: TRBV3-1/TRBV3-2
CDR3 protein: ASSPGLAGYQETQY

J gene: TRBJ2-7
V gene: TRBV4-2
CDR3 protein: ASSQAQADNSYEQY

J gene: TRBJ2-5
V gene: TRBV2
CDR3 protein: ASNLQGWETQY

J gene: TRBJ2-5
V gene: TRBV7-2
CDR3 protein: ASSPNRQETQY

J gene: TRBJ1-2
V gene: TRBV5-1
CDR3 protein: ASSLASGVDYGYT

J gene: TRBJ1-4
V gene: TRBV7-7
CDR3 protein: ASSPSGGGKLF

J gene: TRBJ1-2
V gene: TRBV12-3/TRBV12-4
CDR3 protein: ASSSNLEGYT

J gene: TRBJ1-5
V gene: TRBV30
CDR3 protein: AWSGGRGMGDNQPQH

J gene: TRBJ1-6
V gene: TRBV28
CDR3 protein: AARGYHNSPLH

J gene: TRBJ1-5
V gene: TRBV19
CDR3 protein: ASSRSTNQPQH

J gene: TRBJ1-1
V gene: TRBV5-6
CDR3 protein: ASSPKGQTNTEAF

J gene: TRBJ2-5
V gene: TRBV9
CDR3 protein: ASSGTPGGETQY

J gene: TRBJ1-5
V gene: TRBV7-8
CDR3 protein: ASSLGLQPQH

J gene: TRBJ1-1
V gene: TRBV20-1
CDR3 protein: SVTRSEAF

J gene: TRBJ1-1
V gene: TRBV6-5
CDR3 protein: ASSYGPTADTEAF

J gene: TRBJ1-5
V gene: TRBV30
CDR3 protein: AWSPTGAQPQH